Below, one T cell receptor beta chain is given with its context. Its antigen specificity is not known. No base quality values were provided; no much bigger clone lies one nucleotide off. This sample is drawn from a study of blood T cell repertoires in COVID-19 (dated by TCRdb to 2018 to 2021). Some background on the complete study: Samples covering the acute and convalescent phases of COVID-19 were provided by collaborators in the United States, Italy and Spain. The prospective study material was composed of cDNA or gDNA derived from T cells, B-cell-depleted T cells, or PBMCs. The dataset comprised deeply sampled blood TCRbeta repertoires from subjects exposed to, actively infected with, or recovered from COVID-19. The repertoires were made available in a free public database intended to serve as a resource for research on the immune response to SARS-CoV-2. The samples were drawn from two sources: the first 160 participants of the ongoing ImmuneRACE study, and some 1,300 subjects contributed by 6 global collaborators. Nearly every sample came with metadata listing a de-identified subject ID, COVID-19 status, age in years and sex. Where HLA class I and class II types were available, the types were taken from metadata supplied by the sample provider, not from assay-based typing.

Study-wide findings and limitations: The quantity of clinical and demographic metadata differed by source and by participant and was supplied without curation.

CDR1 and CDR2 are drawn from the germline V gene (reference sequence): DFQATT, SNEGSKA. The cysteine opens and the phenylalanine closes a CDR3 of 14 amino acids. Only the CDR3 region is kept as DNA, spanning 42 bases read in frame from base 1. Unmatched junction bases come to 6, with V trimmed by 3 bases and J by 2 bases. The immunoSEQ Assay, a bias-controlled multiplex PCR, was used to amplify TCRbeta CDR3 regions from genomic DNA. Processing in the source paper ran as follows. The number of nucleated cells in each sample was estimated by amplification of reference gene primers within the assay. To quantify the absolute abundance of each unique TCRbeta CDR3 rearrangement, sequence reads were collapsed and filtered. For each sample, productive Simpson clonality was calculated by taking the square root of Simpson's diversity index across productive rearrangements. TCRdb provides this immuneACCESS table in a form limited to in-frame rearrangements. Some clones are lacking; in checked studies, under half of them reflect an unresolved V gene, and why the rest are absent is not known. V, J and clone size were drawn from that table, and D and trimming were deduced from the DNA. The sample contains about 100,000 clones, about 85% of them found a single time. Around 2% of the sample lies in the top ten.

The collaborating institutions used their own protocols to collect whole blood in K2EDTA tubes. For TCRbeta analysis, collaborators shipped samples in one of three forms: frozen whole blood, isolated PBMCs, or DNA extracted from either of those sample types. Specimen: peripheral blood. This TCR came from a woman between 65 and 79 years old with active or convalescent COVID-19. This receptor chain uses TRBV20-1 and TRBJ2-7; the central 8 bases match TRBD1. The CDR3 protein: CSASRDRLPYEQYF. Read as DNA, the sequence is TGCAGTGCTAGTAGGGACAGGCTTCCCTACGAGCAGTACTTC.